A selection of T cell receptor beta chains follows, all from one sample in a study of shared clonotypes between healthy human individuals. Clones were sequenced by immunoSEQ multiplex PCR, and TCRdb holds only the in-frame ones, with some missing. The data contain some 2,000,000 clones, 90% to 95% of them singletons. The sequenced sample was naive CD4+ T cells sorted from blood. The receptors were gathered from a man in his late teens or twenties in good health. The CDR3 runs from the conserved cysteine through the conserved F or W. The D gene is left open where the match is weak. Not all rows give a size; the values are once, few, many and, for expanded clones, a class.

abundance	v_gene	d_gene	j_gene	CDR3nt	CDR3aa
NA	TRBV11-2	TRBD1	TRBJ2-7	TGTGCCAGCAGCTCTCAGACAGGGGGCTGGTTCATGAACGAGCAGTACTTC	CASSSQTGGWFMNEQYF
NA	TRBV5-1	NA	TRBJ2-5	TGCGCCAGCAGCTTGGTGGCAGGAACCCAAGAGACCCAGTACTTC	CASSLVAGTQETQYF
few	TRBV19	TRBD2	TRBJ2-7	TGTGCCAGTAGTGTTAGCGGGGGGAACGAGCAGTACTTC	CASSVSGGNEQYF
once	TRBV11-2	NA	TRBJ2-3	TGTGCCAGCAGCTTATGGGTTCAGGGAACAGATACGCAGTATTTT	CASSLWVQGTDTQYF
NA	TRBV5-1	TRBD1	TRBJ1-2	TGCGCCAGCAGCCCCGCTCAGGGGGGAGGCTATGGCTACACCTTC	CASSPAQGGGYGYTF
NA	TRBV4-1	TRBD1	TRBJ2-2	TGCGCCAGCAGCCAAGGGGACAGGGGTTCCGGGGAGCTGTTTTTT	CASSQGDRGSGELFF
NA	TRBV4-2	TRBD1	TRBJ1-2	TGTGCCAGCAGCCAACAAGCGACAGGGGGGTATGGCTACACCTTC	CASSQQATGGYGYTF
NA	TRBV9	NA	TRBJ1-5	TGTGCCAGCAGCGTAGCAGGGAAGGAAAATCAGCCCCAGCATTTT	CASSVAGKENQPQHF
NA	TRBV6-6	TRBD1	TRBJ2-7	TGTGCCAGCAGTTTCGGGACAGGGGGCTCCTACGAGCAGTACTTC	CASSFGTGGSYEQYF
NA	TRBV30	TRBD2	TRBJ2-1	TGTGCCTGGAGTACCCGACTAGCAGGCGAGCAGTTCTTC	CAWSTRLAGEQFF
NA	TRBV7-9	TRBD2	TRBJ2-7	TGTGCCAGCAGCTTATTTGGACTAGCGGACTACGAGCAGTACTTC	CASSLFGLADYEQYF
NA	TRBV2	TRBD2	TRBJ2-1	TGTGCCACAAGACTAGCGGAAGACAATGAGCAGTTCTTC	CATRLAEDNEQFF
NA	TRBV27	NA	TRBJ2-4	TGTGCCAGCAGTTTGGATGGGTTAGCCAAAAACATTCAGTACTTC	CASSLDGLAKNIQYF
NA	TRBV11-2	TRBD1	TRBJ1-1	TGTGCCAGCAGCCAAATCTCGACAGGGAAGAACACTGAAGCTTTCTTT	CASSQISTGKNTEAFF
NA	TRBV2	TRBD1	TRBJ2-7	TGTGCCATCAGGGGGACATCCTACGAGCAGTACTTC	CAIRGTSYEQYF
NA	TRBV6-1	NA	TRBJ1-2	TGTGCCAGCAGTGGGACCGGGCCTGGGGTCTATGGCTACACCTTC	CASSGTGPGVYGYTF
NA	TRBV15	NA	TRBJ1-1	TGTGCCACCAGCAGAGATCGGCGGAACACTGAAGCTTTCTTT	CATSRDRRNTEAFF
NA	TRBV6-1	TRBD1	TRBJ2-7	TGTGCCAGTAACACCGGGACAGGGTACGAGCAGTACTTC	CASNTGTGYEQYF
NA	TRBV7-2	NA	TRBJ2-3	TGTGCCAGCAGCTTCGGGGACCCCCCGGATACGCAGTATTTT	CASSFGDPPDTQYF
NA	TRBV6-5	NA	TRBJ1-2	TGTGCCAGCAGCCCCAATGGGAACTATGGCTACACCTTC	CASSPNGNYGYTF
NA	TRBV5-6	NA	TRBJ2-7	TGTGCCAGCAGCTTGGGGTGGACAAGCTCCTACGAGCAGTACTTC	CASSLGWTSSYEQYF
NA	TRBV7-9	NA	TRBJ1-1	TGTGCCAGCAGCCCTGGGGCAGGGATGAACACTGAAGCTTTCTTT	CASSPGAGMNTEAFF
NA	TRBV30	TRBD1	TRBJ2-1	TGTGCCTGGAGGGGACAGGGGGCCGGTCACAATGAGCAGTTCTTC	CAWRGQGAGHNEQFF
NA	TRBV4-3	NA	TRBJ1-5	TGCGCCAGCAGCCAAGATCTAAGGACCCTGGGCGGAGAGCCCCAGCATTTT	CASSQDLRTLGGEPQHF
NA	TRBV28	TRBD1	TRBJ2-7	TGTGCCAGCAGATCCGGACAGGGATCCTACGAGCAGTACTTC	CASRSGQGSYEQYF
NA	TRBV18	NA	TRBJ1-5	TGTGCCAGCTCACCACTCGGACGAGAGGGTTATAGCAATCAGCCCCAGCATTTT	CASSPLGREGYSNQPQHF
NA	TRBV5-1	NA	TRBJ2-5	TGCGCCAGCAGCTTACAGCGAGGGGAGACCCAGTACTTC	CASSLQRGETQYF
NA	TRBV30	NA	TRBJ2-7	TGTGCCTTCACTTCCTCCTCCTACGAGCAGTACTTC	CAFTSSSYEQYF
NA	TRBV4-3	NA	TRBJ2-7	TGCGCCAGCAGCGAAGGAGGAGGGCTAGGGATTTACGAGCAGTACTTC	CASSEGGGLGIYEQYF
NA	TRBV6-5	TRBD1	TRBJ2-2	TGTGCCAGCAGACAAAGGGACAGGGAGACCGGGGAGCTGTTTTTT	CASRQRDRETGELFF
NA	TRBV6-1	NA	TRBJ1-3	TGTGCCAGCAGTGAAGAGTTCATGGAGGTCCGGAACACCATATATTTT	CASSEEFMEVRNTIYF